Sequencing of this TCR beta chain was carried out in a study of T cells in Graves' hyperthyroidism and ophthalmopathy. In this sample, this clonotype turned up many times. The investigators amplified TCR beta CDR3 regions from RNA transcripts. Using the HTBI primer set, a first-round RT-PCR was run on the TCR CDR3. MiXCR, applied by TCRdb to the multiplex PCR reads, yields one record per CDR3 protein. The data show 380,000 or so distinct CDR3 sequences, with 11% to 15% seen just once and roughly 24% held by the top ten. The V gene end was trimmed by 6 bases and the J gene end by 4 bases; junction bases not matched to a gene: 11. The CDR3 contains 16 residues. Graves' hyperthyroidism was deemed stable absent ophthalmopathy progression within 18 months. The source of the PBMCs was over 8.5 ml of fresh peripheral blood.

The genes are TRBV12-3 or TRBV12-4 and TRBJ2-5; TRBD1 matches 10 bases. The TCR was taken from a woman aged 25 to 39 with Graves' hyperthyroidism. Sequenced input: blood. CDR3 coding DNA: TGTGCCAGCAGGGACCCAGGACAGGGGGGGTCAGAGACCCAGTACTTC. Translated, it gives CASRDPGQGGSETQYF.